This T cell receptor beta chain is drawn from a study of CD8 T cells in ankylosing spondylitis. General study findings and limits: A TCR beta motif made of several highly homologous variants seemed typical of ankylosing spondylitis blood.

Germline loops: CDR1 LGHDT, CDR2 YNNKEL (reference sequence). The CDR3 covers 16 residues. Trimming at V came to 4 bases and at J to 4 bases, leaving 8 bases not matched to a gene. Quantitative barcoded 5'-RACE was used to prepare TCR beta libraries. MiXCR was run by TCRdb on the 5' RACE reads, yielding one entry per CDR3 protein. The repertoire holds 220,000 or so distinct CDR3 sequences, around 20% seen once, with roughly 46% in the top ten. This clonotype was observed a handful of times. The antigen is undetermined. This clonotype was sampled from a male donor with ankylosing spondylitis. This chain links TRBV3-1 with TRBJ2-3; 10 bases agree with TRBD1. Source material: blood, either unsorted or a sorted T cell fraction (not recorded which). The chain's CDR3 is CASSPGTGVLADTQYF. The CDR3 DNA reads TGTGCCAGCAGCCCCGGGACAGGGGTTTTGGCAGATACGCAGTATTTT.